A selection of T cell receptor beta chains follows, all from one sample in a study of blood T cell repertoires in COVID-19. The assay was immunoSEQ multiplex PCR, and TCRdb's table has in-frame clones only and misses some. The sample contains about 170,000 clones, roughly 79% of which appear only once. The sample taken for sequencing was peripheral blood. The origin of the receptors is an elderly woman with acute or convalescent COVID-19. The CDR3 runs from the conserved cysteine through the conserved F or W. The D gene is left open where the match is weak. Rows give clone size only sometimes, using once, few, many, or a class for an expanded clone.

J gene: TRBJ1-1
D gene: NA
V gene: TRBV5-1
clone size: NA
CDR3 protein: CASSVGDKGNTEAFF
CDR3 DNA: TGCGCCAGCAGCGTGGGGGACAAGGGAAACACTGAAGCTTTCTTT

J gene: TRBJ2-1
D gene: TRBD2
V gene: TRBV29-1
clone size: NA
CDR3 protein: CSVESTSGSSYNEQFF
CDR3 DNA: TGCAGCGTTGAGTCAACTAGCGGGAGCTCCTACAATGAGCAGTTCTTC

J gene: TRBJ2-3
D gene: NA
V gene: TRBV2
clone size: NA
CDR3 protein: CASSERYTQYF
CDR3 DNA: TGTGCCAGCAGTGAACGGTATACGCAGTATTTT

J gene: TRBJ2-1
D gene: NA
V gene: TRBV7-9
clone size: NA
CDR3 protein: CASTEGNYNEQFF
CDR3 DNA: TGTGCCAGCACCGAGGGTAACTACAATGAGCAGTTCTTC

J gene: TRBJ2-5
D gene: TRBD2
V gene: TRBV18
clone size: NA
CDR3 protein: CASSPVSGRSQGETQYF
CDR3 DNA: TGTGCCAGCTCACCGGTTAGCGGGAGAAGTCAGGGGGAGACCCAGTACTTC

J gene: TRBJ2-3
D gene: NA
V gene: TRBV11-2
clone size: NA
CDR3 protein: CASSLPRLERDTQYF
CDR3 DNA: TGTGCCAGCAGCCTACCCAGACTAGAAAGGGATACGCAGTATTTT

J gene: TRBJ1-2
D gene: TRBD1
V gene: TRBV4-1
clone size: NA
CDR3 protein: CASSQVGGQGSYGYTF
CDR3 DNA: TGCGCCAGCAGCCAAGTAGGAGGACAGGGGAGCTATGGCTACACCTTC

J gene: TRBJ2-7
D gene: TRBD1
V gene: TRBV7-2
clone size: NA
CDR3 protein: CASSLGQGGIGYEQYF
CDR3 DNA: TGTGCCAGCAGCCTTGGACAGGGGGGTATTGGGTACGAGCAGTACTTC

J gene: TRBJ2-1
D gene: TRBD2
V gene: TRBV2
clone size: NA
CDR3 protein: CASSKGLANSGDQFF
CDR3 DNA: TGTGCCAGCAGTAAGGGACTAGCTAACTCTGGGGACCAGTTCTTC

J gene: TRBJ2-3
D gene: TRBD2
V gene: TRBV5-1
clone size: NA
CDR3 protein: CASSFTAGGPDTQYF
CDR3 DNA: TGCGCCAGCAGCTTTACAGCGGGAGGCCCAGATACGCAGTATTTT

J gene: TRBJ1-4
D gene: NA
V gene: TRBV9
clone size: once
CDR3 protein: CASSAQSLQGAKLFF
CDR3 DNA: TGTGCCAGCAGCGCCCAATCCCTGCAGGGCGCAAAACTGTTTTTT

J gene: TRBJ2-7
D gene: NA
V gene: TRBV11-2
clone size: NA
CDR3 protein: CASSLTDKVPYEQYF
CDR3 DNA: TGTGCCAGCAGCTTAACGGACAAGGTCCCCTACGAGCAGTACTTC

J gene: TRBJ1-3
D gene: NA
V gene: TRBV6-1
clone size: NA
CDR3 protein: CASSDPSSGNTIYF
CDR3 DNA: TGTGCCAGCAGTGATCCCTCGTCTGGAAACACCATATATTTT

J gene: TRBJ2-7
D gene: TRBD2
V gene: TRBV7-2
clone size: NA
CDR3 protein: CASSLPYLAGESYEQYF
CDR3 DNA: TGTGCCAGCAGCTTACCCTATCTAGCGGGAGAATCCTACGAGCAGTACTTC

J gene: TRBJ1-1
D gene: TRBD1
V gene: TRBV7-9
clone size: NA
CDR3 protein: CAGQGNTEAFF
CDR3 DNA: TGTGCCGGACAGGGAAACACTGAAGCTTTCTTT

J gene: TRBJ1-4
D gene: NA
V gene: TRBV2
clone size: NA
CDR3 protein: CASRLDRLNEKLFF
CDR3 DNA: TGTGCCAGCAGATTAGACAGGCTTAATGAAAAACTGTTTTTT

J gene: TRBJ2-2
D gene: TRBD1
V gene: TRBV3-1/TRBV3-2
clone size: NA
CDR3 protein: CASSPEDRGATGELFF
CDR3 DNA: TGTGCCAGCAGCCCCGAGGACAGGGGGGCCACCGGGGAGCTGTTTTTT

J gene: TRBJ1-1
D gene: TRBD1
V gene: TRBV5-1
clone size: NA
CDR3 protein: CASSLVKVAGGYTEAFF
CDR3 DNA: TGCGCCAGCAGCTTGGTAAAAGTTGCAGGGGGATACACTGAAGCTTTCTTT

J gene: TRBJ1-5
D gene: NA
V gene: TRBV19
clone size: NA
CDR3 protein: CASSTNKLTGNQPQHF
CDR3 DNA: TGTGCCAGTAGTACCAACAAGCTAACAGGGAATCAGCCCCAGCATTTT

J gene: TRBJ2-7
D gene: NA
V gene: TRBV20-1
clone size: NA
CDR3 protein: CSASMGGATYEQYF
CDR3 DNA: TGCAGTGCTAGTATGGGGGGAGCCACCTACGAGCAGTACTTC

J gene: TRBJ2-1
D gene: TRBD2
V gene: TRBV10-1
clone size: NA
CDR3 protein: CASSESVAGSYEQFF
CDR3 DNA: TGCGCCAGCAGTGAGTCGGTAGCGGGAAGTTATGAGCAGTTCTTC

J gene: TRBJ1-6
D gene: NA
V gene: TRBV5-8
clone size: NA
CDR3 protein: CASSLIKRPLHF
CDR3 DNA: TGTGCCAGCAGCTTAATTAAGAGGCCCCTCCACTTT

J gene: TRBJ1-5
D gene: TRBD1
V gene: TRBV2
clone size: NA
CDR3 protein: CASSEARGLQPQHF
CDR3 DNA: TGTGCCAGCAGTGAAGCAAGGGGGCTTCAGCCCCAGCATTTT

J gene: TRBJ2-3
D gene: NA
V gene: TRBV18
clone size: NA
CDR3 protein: CASSRPDTDTQYF
CDR3 DNA: TGTGCCAGCTCACGCCCAGACACAGATACGCAGTATTTT

J gene: TRBJ2-2
D gene: TRBD2
V gene: TRBV14
clone size: NA
CDR3 protein: CASSQDWGLEGTGELFF
CDR3 DNA: TGTGCCAGCAGCCAAGATTGGGGACTAGAGGGTACCGGGGAGCTGTTTTTT

J gene: TRBJ1-2
D gene: TRBD1
V gene: TRBV7-2
clone size: NA
CDR3 protein: CASSKGTGRNYGYTF
CDR3 DNA: TGTGCCAGCAGCAAAGGGACAGGGAGGAACTATGGCTACACCTTC

J gene: TRBJ2-2
D gene: TRBD2
V gene: TRBV4-1
clone size: many
CDR3 protein: CATGEGLELFF
CDR3 DNA: TGCGCCACGGGGGAGGGCCTGGAGCTGTTTTTT

J gene: TRBJ2-7
D gene: TRBD1
V gene: TRBV5-1
clone size: NA
CDR3 protein: CASSSGQGPPYEQYF
CDR3 DNA: TGCGCCAGCAGCTCCGGACAGGGGCCCCCCTACGAGCAGTACTTC

J gene: TRBJ2-5
D gene: TRBD2
V gene: TRBV6-6
clone size: NA
CDR3 protein: CASSYGLAGGETQYF
CDR3 DNA: TGTGCCAGCAGTTACGGACTAGCGGGAGGGGAGACCCAGTACTTC

J gene: TRBJ2-1
D gene: TRBD2
V gene: TRBV9
clone size: NA
CDR3 protein: CASSVGGLAAYNEQFF
CDR3 DNA: TGTGCCAGCAGCGTAGGGGGACTAGCCGCCTACAATGAGCAGTTCTTC

J gene: TRBJ2-1
D gene: TRBD1
V gene: TRBV27
clone size: NA
CDR3 protein: CASSLRQGAGEQFF
CDR3 DNA: TGTGCCAGCAGTTTACGGCAGGGGGCCGGGGAGCAGTTCTTC

J gene: TRBJ2-7
D gene: TRBD1
V gene: TRBV5-6
clone size: NA
CDR3 protein: CASSFGTGTYEQYF
CDR3 DNA: TGTGCCAGCAGCTTCGGGACAGGTACCTACGAGCAGTACTTC

J gene: TRBJ2-2
D gene: NA
V gene: TRBV27
clone size: NA
CDR3 protein: CASSPGYLGELFF
CDR3 DNA: TGTGCCAGCAGTCCAGGGTATCTCGGGGAGCTGTTTTTT

J gene: TRBJ2-7
D gene: TRBD2
V gene: TRBV6-1
clone size: NA
CDR3 protein: CASSVRLAGDYYEQYF
CDR3 DNA: TGTGCCAGCAGTGTCCGACTAGCGGGAGATTACTACGAGCAGTACTTC

J gene: TRBJ2-1
D gene: TRBD2
V gene: TRBV7-7
clone size: NA
CDR3 protein: CASSLGGRAYNEQFF
CDR3 DNA: TGTGCCAGCAGCTTAGGAGGGAGGGCCTACAATGAGCAGTTCTTC

J gene: TRBJ1-2
D gene: NA
V gene: TRBV7-2
clone size: NA
CDR3 protein: CASSRQQGSGYTF
CDR3 DNA: TGTGCCAGCAGCCGCCAACAGGGTTCGGGCTACACCTTC

J gene: TRBJ2-5
D gene: NA
V gene: TRBV7-9
clone size: NA
CDR3 protein: CASSSLAAETQYF
CDR3 DNA: TGTGCCAGCAGCTCGTTGGCGGCCGAGACCCAGTACTTC

J gene: TRBJ2-7
D gene: TRBD1
V gene: TRBV2
clone size: NA
CDR3 protein: CASIETGSYEQYF
CDR3 DNA: TGTGCCAGCATCGAGACAGGGTCCTACGAGCAGTACTTC

J gene: TRBJ2-1
D gene: TRBD2
V gene: TRBV20-1
clone size: NA
CDR3 protein: CSASPGLAGEQFF
CDR3 DNA: TGCAGTGCTAGTCCTGGACTAGCGGGAGAGCAGTTCTTC

J gene: TRBJ2-7
D gene: TRBD2
V gene: TRBV5-1
clone size: NA
CDR3 protein: CASSLVAGAYEQYF
CDR3 DNA: TGCGCCAGCAGCTTGGTAGCGGGGGCCTACGAGCAGTACTTC

J gene: TRBJ1-2
D gene: NA
V gene: TRBV5-4
clone size: NA
CDR3 protein: CASSLVGGGYTF
CDR3 DNA: TGTGCCAGCAGCTTGGTCGGGGGTGGCTACACCTTC

J gene: TRBJ2-7
D gene: TRBD1
V gene: TRBV29-1
clone size: NA
CDR3 protein: CSGVKTGGGEQYF
CDR3 DNA: TGCAGCGGGGTAAAAACAGGGGGTGGCGAGCAGTACTTC

J gene: TRBJ2-1
D gene: NA
V gene: TRBV27
clone size: NA
CDR3 protein: CASSSPWGRQVNEQFF
CDR3 DNA: TGTGCCAGCAGTTCCCCGTGGGGGCGCCAAGTGAATGAGCAGTTCTTC

J gene: TRBJ2-3
D gene: NA
V gene: TRBV5-1
clone size: NA
CDR3 protein: CASARDGQTDTQYF
CDR3 DNA: TGCGCCAGCGCGCGGGATGGGCAGACAGATACGCAGTATTTT

J gene: TRBJ1-1
D gene: NA
V gene: TRBV29-1
clone size: NA
CDR3 protein: CSVAGGSNTEAFF
CDR3 DNA: TGCAGCGTTGCGGGGGGCTCGAACACTGAAGCTTTCTTT

J gene: TRBJ1-1
D gene: TRBD1
V gene: TRBV10-1
clone size: NA
CDR3 protein: CASSESQGAGMNTEAFF
CDR3 DNA: TGCGCCAGCAGTGAATCACAGGGGGCCGGTATGAACACTGAAGCTTTCTTT

J gene: TRBJ2-3
D gene: TRBD2
V gene: TRBV4-2
clone size: NA
CDR3 protein: CASSQAGGLTDTQYF
CDR3 DNA: TGTGCCAGCAGCCAAGCGGGGGGACTCACAGATACGCAGTATTTT

J gene: TRBJ1-3
D gene: NA
V gene: TRBV3-1/TRBV3-2
clone size: NA
CDR3 protein: CASSQVHRVDTIYF
CDR3 DNA: TGTGCCAGCAGCCAAGTCCACAGGGTGGACACCATATATTTT

J gene: TRBJ1-5
D gene: TRBD1
V gene: TRBV5-1
clone size: NA
CDR3 protein: CASSSGQDNQPQHF
CDR3 DNA: TGCGCCAGCAGCTCGGGACAGGACAATCAGCCCCAGCATTTT

J gene: TRBJ1-2
D gene: NA
V gene: TRBV14
clone size: NA
CDR3 protein: CASSQGRTRSFEGYTF
CDR3 DNA: TGTGCCAGCAGCCAAGGACGGACTCGTTCTTTTGAGGGCTACACCTTC

J gene: TRBJ2-7
D gene: NA
V gene: TRBV11-3
clone size: NA
CDR3 protein: CASSLNPAGEQYF
CDR3 DNA: TGTGCCAGCAGCTTAAACCCCGCGGGTGAGCAGTACTTC

J gene: TRBJ2-7
D gene: TRBD1
V gene: TRBV10-3
clone size: few
CDR3 protein: CAARQGGEQYF
CDR3 DNA: TGTGCCGCCAGACAGGGCGGCGAGCAGTACTTC

J gene: TRBJ2-7
D gene: NA
V gene: TRBV5-1
clone size: NA
CDR3 protein: CASSLDGSVAKSAHEQYF
CDR3 DNA: TGCGCCAGCAGCTTGGACGGTAGCGTGGCGAAGAGCGCCCACGAGCAGTACTTC

J gene: TRBJ2-3
D gene: TRBD1
V gene: TRBV5-1
clone size: NA
CDR3 protein: CASSRQGSDTQYF
CDR3 DNA: TGCGCCAGCAGTCGACAGGGTTCAGATACGCAGTATTTT

J gene: TRBJ1-1
D gene: TRBD1
V gene: TRBV4-1
clone size: NA
CDR3 protein: CASGRGRIEAFF
CDR3 DNA: TGCGCCAGCGGCAGGGGGAGGATTGAAGCTTTCTTT

J gene: TRBJ2-6
D gene: NA
V gene: TRBV7-2
clone size: NA
CDR3 protein: CASSSVGTLLSGANVLTF
CDR3 DNA: TGTGCCAGCAGCTCCGTAGGGACACTGCTCTCTGGGGCCAACGTCCTGACTTTC

J gene: TRBJ1-1
D gene: NA
V gene: TRBV11-2
clone size: NA
CDR3 protein: CASLSLTSGGDDEAFF
CDR3 DNA: TGTGCCAGTCTTTCCTTGACCTCCGGGGGGGACGATGAAGCTTTCTTT

J gene: TRBJ2-5
D gene: NA
V gene: TRBV4-1
clone size: NA
CDR3 protein: CASSSGIQETQYF
CDR3 DNA: TGCGCCAGCAGCTCGGGAATTCAAGAGACCCAGTACTTC

J gene: TRBJ2-1
D gene: TRBD2
V gene: TRBV6-5
clone size: NA
CDR3 protein: CASIQGASGKNEQFF
CDR3 DNA: TGTGCCAGCATCCAAGGGGCTAGCGGGAAAAATGAGCAGTTCTTC

J gene: TRBJ1-1
D gene: NA
V gene: TRBV19
clone size: few
CDR3 protein: CASSRLGQVEAFF
CDR3 DNA: TGTGCCAGTAGCCGATTGGGACAAGTTGAAGCTTTCTTT